A single sample gave rise to the 4 T cell receptor beta chains below, sequenced in a study of shared clonotypes between healthy human individuals. Method: immunoSEQ multiplex PCR; TCRdb's copy keeps in-frame clones and lacks some. Here the sample spans about 770,000 clones, around 77% being singletons. The specimen was memory CD4+ T cells sorted from blood. Subset in this sample: CD45RA-negative fraction. The receptors were sampled from a woman aged 25 to 39 in good health.

V is TRBV7-3 and J is TRBJ2-7; perhaps TRBD2 as D (5 bases). Germline V gene lookup returns CDR1 SGHTA and CDR2 FQGTGA. The V and J ends lost 2 bases and 2 bases respectively, with 13 bases between them. CDR3 length: 15 amino acids. CDR3 region: CASSLSSGAAYEQYF. DNA for the CDR3: TGTGCCAGCAGCTTATCCTCTGGAGCGGCCTACGAGCAGTACTTC.

The CDR3 DNA reads as TGTGCCAGCAACAGAAGGGTCAATCAGCCCCAGCATTTT. Its protein is CASNRRVNQPQHF. J is TRBJ1-5 and V is TRBV28; D unclear. Deletions cut 7 bases from V and 3 bases from J, with 10 bases between. The germline CDR1 and CDR2 sequences are MDHEN and SYDVKM. The CDR3 runs to 13 residues.

CDR3 in DNA: TGCGCCAGCAGCGTTAGCGGGAAAGCCGTGAACACCGGGGAGCTGTTTTTT. Its translation: CASSVSGKAVNTGELFF. The chain is built from TRBV5-1 and TRBJ2-2; 8 positions match TRBD2. J lost 1 base, V lost 4 bases, and 9 bases had no gene match. CDR3 length: 17 amino acids. Germline V lookup: CDR1 SGHRS, CDR2 YFSETQ.

In this sample, this clone turned up many times. The rearrangement joins TRBV27 to TRBJ1-4, with TRBD1 as a possible D gene (6 bases). Germline-derived CDR1 and CDR2 are MNHEY and SMNVEV (reference sequence). CDR3 length equals 13 residues. Trimming left V 3 bases short and J 11 bases short, with 13 bases between. CDR3 bases: TGTGCCAGCAGTTTTGACTCAAGGGGGAAACTGTTTTTT. Protein product: CASSFDSRGKLFF.